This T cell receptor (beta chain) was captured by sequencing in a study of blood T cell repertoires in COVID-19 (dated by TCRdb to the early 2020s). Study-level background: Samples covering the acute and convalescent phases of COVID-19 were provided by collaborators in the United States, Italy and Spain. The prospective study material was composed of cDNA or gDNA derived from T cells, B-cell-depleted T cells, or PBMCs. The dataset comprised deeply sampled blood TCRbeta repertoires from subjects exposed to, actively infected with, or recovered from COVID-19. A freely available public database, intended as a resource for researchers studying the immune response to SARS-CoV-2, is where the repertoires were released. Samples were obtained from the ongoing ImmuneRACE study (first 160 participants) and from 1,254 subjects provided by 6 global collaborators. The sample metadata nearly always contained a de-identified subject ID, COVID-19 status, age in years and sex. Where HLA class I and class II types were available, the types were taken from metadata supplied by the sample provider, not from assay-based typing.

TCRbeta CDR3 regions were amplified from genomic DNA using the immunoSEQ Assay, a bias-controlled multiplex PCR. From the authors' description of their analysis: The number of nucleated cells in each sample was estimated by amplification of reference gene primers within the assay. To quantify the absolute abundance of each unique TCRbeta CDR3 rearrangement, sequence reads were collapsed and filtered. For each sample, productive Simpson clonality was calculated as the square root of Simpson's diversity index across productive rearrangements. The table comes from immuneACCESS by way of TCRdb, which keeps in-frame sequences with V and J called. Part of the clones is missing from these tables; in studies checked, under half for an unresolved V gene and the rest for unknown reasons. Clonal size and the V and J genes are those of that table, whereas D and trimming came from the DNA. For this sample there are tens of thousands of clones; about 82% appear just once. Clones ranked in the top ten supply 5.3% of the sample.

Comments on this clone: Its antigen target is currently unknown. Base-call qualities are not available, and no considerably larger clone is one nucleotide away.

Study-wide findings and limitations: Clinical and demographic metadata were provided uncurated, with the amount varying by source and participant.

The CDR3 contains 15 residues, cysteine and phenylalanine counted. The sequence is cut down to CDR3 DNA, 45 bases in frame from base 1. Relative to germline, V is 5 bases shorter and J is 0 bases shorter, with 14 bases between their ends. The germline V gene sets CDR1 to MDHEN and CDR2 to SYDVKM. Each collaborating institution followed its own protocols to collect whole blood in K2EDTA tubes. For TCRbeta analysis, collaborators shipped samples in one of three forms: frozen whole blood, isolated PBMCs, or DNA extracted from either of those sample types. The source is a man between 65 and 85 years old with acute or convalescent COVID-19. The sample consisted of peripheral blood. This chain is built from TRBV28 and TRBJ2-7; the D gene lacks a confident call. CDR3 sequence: CASSPLQLYSYEQYF. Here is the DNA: TGTGCCAGCAGTCCATTACAGCTATACTCCTACGAGCAGTACTTC.